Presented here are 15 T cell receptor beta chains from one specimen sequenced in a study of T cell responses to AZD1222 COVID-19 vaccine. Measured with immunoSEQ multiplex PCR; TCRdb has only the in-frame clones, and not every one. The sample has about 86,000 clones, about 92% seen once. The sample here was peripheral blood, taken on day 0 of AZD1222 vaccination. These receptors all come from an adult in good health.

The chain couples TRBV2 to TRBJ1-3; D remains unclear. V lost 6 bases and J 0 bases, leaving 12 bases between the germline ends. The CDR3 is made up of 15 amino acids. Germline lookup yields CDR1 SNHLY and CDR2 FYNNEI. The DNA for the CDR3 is TGTGCCAGCAGAGCCGGTTCGAGCTCTGGAAACACCATATATTTT. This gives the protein CASRAGSSSGNTIYF.

The CDR3 coding sequence is TGTGCCAGCAGCCAAGGGAAAGAGGGCAGCGATAATGAAAAACTGTTTTTT. This encodes CASSQGKEGSDNEKLFF. This rearrangement joins TRBV3-1 (or the pseudogene TRBV3-2) to TRBJ1-4; no firm D call. V was pared by 1 base and J by 4 bases, with 16 bases between. This CDR3 contains 17 residues. Germline values: CDR1 LGHDT, CDR2 YNNKEL (reference sequence).

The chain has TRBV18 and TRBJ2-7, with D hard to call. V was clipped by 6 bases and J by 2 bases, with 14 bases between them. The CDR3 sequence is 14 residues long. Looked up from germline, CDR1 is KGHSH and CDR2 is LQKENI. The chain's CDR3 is CASSPIDGPYEQYF. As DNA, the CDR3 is TGTGCCAGCTCTCCGATCGACGGGCCCTACGAGCAGTACTTC.

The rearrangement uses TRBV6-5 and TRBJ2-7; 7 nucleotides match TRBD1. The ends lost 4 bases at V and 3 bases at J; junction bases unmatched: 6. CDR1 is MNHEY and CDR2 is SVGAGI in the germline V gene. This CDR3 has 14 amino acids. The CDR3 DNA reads TGTGCCAGCAGTTCGGCCGACAGGGTCTACGAGCAGTACTTC. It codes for CASSSADRVYEQYF.

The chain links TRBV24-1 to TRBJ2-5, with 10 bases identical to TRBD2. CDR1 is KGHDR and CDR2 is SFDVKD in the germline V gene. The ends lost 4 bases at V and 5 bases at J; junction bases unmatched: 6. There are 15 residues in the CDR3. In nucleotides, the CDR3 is TGTGCCACCAGTGACCCCTCTAGCGGGGGTGAGACCCAGTACTTC. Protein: CATSDPSSGGETQYF.

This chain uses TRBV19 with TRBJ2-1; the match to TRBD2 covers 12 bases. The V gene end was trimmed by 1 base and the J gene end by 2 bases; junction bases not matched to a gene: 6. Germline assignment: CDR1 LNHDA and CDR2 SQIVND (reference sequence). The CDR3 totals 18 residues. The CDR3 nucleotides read TGTGCCAGTAGTATAGTGGCTAGCGGGGGGGGCCCCTACAATGAGCAGTTCTTC. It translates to CASSIVASGGGPYNEQFF.

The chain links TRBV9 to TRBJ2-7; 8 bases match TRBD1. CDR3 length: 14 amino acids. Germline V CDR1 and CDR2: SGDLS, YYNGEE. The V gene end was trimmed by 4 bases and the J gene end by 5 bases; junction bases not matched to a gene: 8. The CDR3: CASSPRTGTDEQYF. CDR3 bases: TGTGCCAGCAGCCCCCGGACAGGGACAGACGAGCAGTACTTC.

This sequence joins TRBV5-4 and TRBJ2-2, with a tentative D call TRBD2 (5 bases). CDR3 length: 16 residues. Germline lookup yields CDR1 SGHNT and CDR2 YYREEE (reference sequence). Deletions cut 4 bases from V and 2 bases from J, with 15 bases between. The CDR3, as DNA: TGTGCCAGCAGCCCCACAGCGGCCACCAACACCGGGGAGCTGTTTTTT. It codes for CASSPTAATNTGELFF.

The CDR3 loop reads CASSESVGVDTEAFF. CDR3 DNA sequence: TGCGCCAGCAGTGAGTCTGTAGGAGTCGACACTGAAGCTTTCTTT. The chain links TRBV10-2 to TRBJ1-1; D remains unclear. This CDR3 has 15 amino acids. CDR1 and CDR2 from the germline V gene are WSHSY and SAAADI. With 0 bases removed from V and 3 bases from J, the gap between germline ends came to 11 bases.

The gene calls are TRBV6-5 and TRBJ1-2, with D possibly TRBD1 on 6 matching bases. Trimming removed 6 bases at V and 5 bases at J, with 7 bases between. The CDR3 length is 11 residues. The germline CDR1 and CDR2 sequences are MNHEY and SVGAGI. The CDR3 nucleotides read TGTGCCAGCAGCAGGGGTTATGGCTACACCTTC. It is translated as CASSRGYGYTF.

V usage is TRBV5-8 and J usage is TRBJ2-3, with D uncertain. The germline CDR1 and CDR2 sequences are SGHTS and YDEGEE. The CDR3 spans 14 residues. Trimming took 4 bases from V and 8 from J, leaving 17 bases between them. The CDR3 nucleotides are TGTGCCAGCAGCCCCGGCCCGATATCCCCTACGCAGTATTTT. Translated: CASSPGPISPTQYF.

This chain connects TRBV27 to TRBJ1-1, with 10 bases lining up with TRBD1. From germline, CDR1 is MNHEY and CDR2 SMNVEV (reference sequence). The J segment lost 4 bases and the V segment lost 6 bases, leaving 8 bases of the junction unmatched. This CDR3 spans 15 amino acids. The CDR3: CASSRGQGGFTEAFF. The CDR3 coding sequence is TGTGCCAGCAGCCGTGGACAGGGGGGCTTCACTGAAGCTTTCTTT.

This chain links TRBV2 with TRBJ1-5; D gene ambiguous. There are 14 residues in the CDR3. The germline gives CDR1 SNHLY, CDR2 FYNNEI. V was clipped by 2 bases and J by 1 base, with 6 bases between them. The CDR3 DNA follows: TGTGCCAGCAGTGAAAGGGAAAGCAATCAGCCCCAGCATTTT. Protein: CASSERESNQPQHF.

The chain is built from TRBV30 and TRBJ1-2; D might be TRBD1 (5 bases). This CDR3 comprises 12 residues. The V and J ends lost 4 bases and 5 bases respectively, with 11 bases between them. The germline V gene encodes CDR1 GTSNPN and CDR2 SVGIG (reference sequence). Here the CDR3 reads CAWILGGYGYTF. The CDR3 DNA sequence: TGTGCCTGGATCCTCGGGGGTTATGGCTACACCTTC.

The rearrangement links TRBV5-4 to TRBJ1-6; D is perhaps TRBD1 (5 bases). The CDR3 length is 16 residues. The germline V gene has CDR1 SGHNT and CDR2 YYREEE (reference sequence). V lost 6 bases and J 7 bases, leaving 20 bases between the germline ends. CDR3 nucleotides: TGTGCCAGCACGATGACGGCGGGGGTAATCAATTCACCCCTCCACTTT. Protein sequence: CASTMTAGVINSPLHF.